Below, 23 T cell receptor beta chains from the same sample are listed, as sequenced in a study of CD8 T cells in Susac syndrome (dated by TCRdb to between 2018 and 2020). Library preparation employed the immunoSEQ multiplex PCR assay. RNA was extracted using the RNeasy kit, and roughly 0.5 to 1 ug of the RNA was reverse transcribed with random hexamers. In-frame beta chains were kept once TCRdb had trimmed the public reads at Q25 with fastp and called clones with MiXCR. CDR3 protein sequences are deduplicated, and each keeps its most common genes and DNA. Recorded for this sample are some 200,000 distinct CDR3 sequences; about 95% of them occurred a single time. The ten most abundant clones make up 0.1% of the sample. The sequenced sample was CD4+ T cells from PBMCs. Receptors were obtained from a human donor in good health.

V gene TRBV2 combines with J gene TRBJ2-3, with no clear D. Per germline, CDR1 SNHLY and CDR2 FYNNEI. V dropped 2 bases and J dropped 7 bases, with 1 base sitting between them. The CDR3 loop spans 10 amino acids. CDR3 DNA: TGTGCCAGCAGTGAAAATACGCAGTATTTT. Translating it yields CASSENTQYF.

DNA of the CDR3: TGCAGCGTTGGCGGGACACTCACAGATACGCAGTATTTT. As protein: CSVGGTLTDTQYF. The J gene is TRBJ2-3, the V gene TRBV29-1, with D perhaps given as TRBD1 or TRBD2 (6 bases each). V lost 4 bases, J lost 2 bases, and 10 bases lay in between. This CDR3 comprises 13 residues. CDR1 is SQVTM and CDR2 is ANQGSEA in the germline V gene.

The chain carries TRBV6-5 and TRBJ1-2; D ambiguous. Germline V CDR1 and CDR2: MNHEY, SVGAGI. Trimming stripped 6 bases from V and 6 bases from J, with 14 bases between. This CDR3 spans 13 amino acids. CDR3 sequence: CASRGTTRHGYTF. CDR3 sequence (DNA): TGTGCCAGCAGGGGAACCACCAGGCATGGCTACACCTTC.

This chain joins TRBV15 and TRBJ2-3; TRBD2 might be the D (6 bases). The V end lost 0 bases, the J end lost 6 bases, and 19 bases lay between the germline ends. Germline V gene data show CDR1 as LNHNV and CDR2 as YYDKDF (reference sequence). The CDR3 has 17 amino acids. The CDR3 region is CATSRDSRRGEADTQYF. Here the CDR3 DNA reads TGTGCCACCAGCAGAGATTCGAGGAGGGGCGAGGCTGATACGCAGTATTTT.

The gene calls are TRBV20-1 and TRBJ2-3; tentatively, D is TRBD2 (6 bases). The V end was cut by 6 bases, the J end by 12 bases, with 13 bases between. In germline, CDR1 is DFQATT, CDR2 SNEGSKA (reference sequence). The CDR3 has 10 amino acids. Written as DNA, the CDR3 is TGCAGTGCACCGACTAGTAGACAGTATTTT. This codes for CSAPTSRQYF.

The rearrangement joins TRBV11-2 to TRBJ2-1, with 10 bases aligning to TRBD2. The V gene end was trimmed by 3 bases and the J gene end by 4 bases; junction bases not matched to a gene: 9. The CDR3 is 17 amino acids. CDR1 and CDR2 (germline): SGHAT, FQNNGV. CDR3 in DNA: TGTGCCAGCAGCTTCCGGACTAGCGGCACCGTATACAATGAGCAGTTCTTC. Protein: CASSFRTSGTVYNEQFF.

The rearrangement links TRBV7-2 to TRBJ2-7, with 13 bases that match TRBD2. V trimming: 5 bases; J trimming: 6 bases; junction bases outside the gene matches: 13. Germline V gene sequence: CDR1 SGHTA, CDR2 FQGNSA. This CDR3 comprises 17 residues. CDR3 coding DNA: TGTGCCAGCAGCCACGGACTAGCGGGAGTCAGGTTCGGCGAGCAGTACTTC. Protein product: CASSHGLAGVRFGEQYF.

This chain links TRBV2 with TRBJ2-5; D unresolved. Germline V gene lookup returns CDR1 SNHLY and CDR2 FYNNEI. V was trimmed by 7 bases and J by 4 bases, leaving 7 bases between them. This CDR3 has 11 amino acids. The CDR3 DNA sequence: TGTGCCAGCACTAAACTAGAGACCCAGTACTTC. It is translated as CASTKLETQYF.

The rearrangement links TRBV15 to TRBJ2-7, with unresolved D. V was cut by 2 bases and J by 0 bases, with 8 bases left in between. Germline assignment: CDR1 LNHNV and CDR2 YYDKDF (reference sequence). The CDR3 length is 14 residues. The CDR3 sequence is CATSRRIFSYEQYF. CDR3 DNA: TGTGCCACCAGCAGACGGATCTTCTCCTACGAGCAGTACTTC.

This clonotype was found once. The rearrangement links TRBV2 to TRBJ2-7, with a possible D match to TRBD1 (6 bases). The CDR3 loop spans 15 amino acids. Trimming cost V 6 bases and J 0 bases, with 15 bases left between them. Germline V gene data show CDR1 as SNHLY and CDR2 as FYNNEI. The CDR3 spells CASRVRGFGSYEQYF. The CDR3 DNA is TGTGCCAGCAGGGTCAGGGGATTCGGCTCCTACGAGCAGTACTTC. Full variable domain (rest looked up from reference TRBV2 and TRBJ2-7): EPEVTQTPSHQVTQMGQEVILRCVPISNHLYFYWYRQILGQKVEFLVSFYNNEISEKSEIFDDQFSVERPDGSNFTLKIRSTKLEDSAMYFCASRVRGFGSYEQYFGPGTRLTVT.

The chain employs TRBV30 and TRBJ1-2; D might be TRBD1 (6 bases). The germline V and J ends were trimmed by 2 bases and 8 bases, with 18 bases remaining between them. This CDR3 region has 14 residues. Germline CDR1 reads GTSNPN; CDR2 reads SVGIG (reference sequence). This CDR3 is CAWSNRGAAEGYTF. CDR3 coding DNA: TGTGCCTGGAGTAATCGGGGGGCTGCGGAGGGCTACACCTTC.

This rearrangement joins TRBV20-1 to TRBJ2-5; perhaps TRBD1 as D (5 bases). Germline CDR1 is DFQATT and CDR2 is SNEGSKA (reference sequence). The CDR3 spans 14 residues. With 0 bases removed from V and 5 bases from J, the gap between germline ends came to 13 bases. The CDR3: CSAREAHGHETQYF. The DNA for the CDR3 is TGCAGTGCTAGAGAAGCGCATGGACATGAGACCCAGTACTTC.

This chain links TRBV12-3 or TRBV12-4 with TRBJ2-7, with D possibly matching TRBD2 (5 bases). The CDR3 covers 13 residues. V was shortened by 3 bases and J by 6 bases, with 12 bases between the two germline ends. CDR3 sequence (DNA): TGTGCCAGCAGTTTCCGCGGGTCCCGCGAGCAGTACTTC. As protein: CASSFRGSREQYF.

This sequence joins TRBV4-1 and TRBJ1-1; D ambiguous. The V gene's germline CDR1 is MGHRA and CDR2 YSYEKL. Trimming stripped 0 bases from V and 4 bases from J, with 9 bases between. The CDR3 is 14 amino acids. CDR3 amino acids: CASSQDLLGTEAFF. CDR3 bases: TGCGCCAGCAGCCAAGATCTATTGGGCACTGAAGCTTTCTTT.

The chain carries TRBV4-3 and TRBJ1-2; no clear D. The germline gives CDR1 LGHNA, CDR2 YSLEER. Between the trimmed V and J ends, which lost 0 bases and 8 bases, there was a span of 10 bases. The CDR3 runs to 13 residues. For the CDR3, the DNA is TGCGCCAGCAGCCAAGATCTTGTTGAGGGCTACACCTTC. Amino acid sequence: CASSQDLVEGYTF.

The V call is TRBV20-1, the J call TRBJ2-7, with 7 bases identical to TRBD1. Germline values: CDR1 DFQATT, CDR2 SNEGSKA (reference sequence). V was clipped by 2 bases and J by 7 bases; unmatched bases: 8. This CDR3 is built from 13 residues. This CDR3 reads CSARPQGHYEQYF. CDR3 nucleotide sequence: TGCAGTGCTAGACCACAGGGGCATTATGAGCAGTACTTC.

This clonotype was recorded once. This chain uses TRBV23-1 with TRBJ2-2; D might be TRBD1 (6 bases). TRBV23-1 is sorted into the ORF group, with uncertain function. Deletions cut 7 bases from V and 1 base from J, with 7 bases between. The CDR3 runs to 13 residues. The CDR3 sequence: CASKTGNTGELFF. CDR3 coding DNA: TGCGCCAGCAAGACAGGGAACACCGGGGAGCTGTTTTTT.

This rearrangement joins TRBV5-1 to TRBJ1-3; the D gene is possibly TRBD1 (5 bases). Looked up from germline, CDR1 is SGHRS and CDR2 is YFSETQ. This CDR3 has 15 residues. Trimming pared 0 bases from V and 1 base from J, leaving 8 bases between. This CDR3 reads CASSLVAGSGNTIYF. The CDR3 DNA follows: TGCGCCAGCAGCTTGGTTGCAGGGTCTGGAAACACCATATATTTT. The full variable domain, completed using reference TRBV5-1 and TRBJ1-3, is KAGVTQTPRYLIKTRGQQVTLSCSPISGHRSVSWYQQTPGQGLQFLFEYFSETQRNKGNFPGRFSGRQFSNSRSEMNVSTLELGDSALYLCASSLVAGSGNTIYFGEGSWLTVV.

This clonotype was seen just once. The chain's CDR3 is CASSPGGGRPDPSYEQYF. Here the CDR3 DNA reads TGTGCCAGCAGCCCCGGGGGGGGCAGACCCGATCCCTCCTACGAGCAGTACTTC. The V gene is TRBV13, the J gene TRBJ2-7, with 8 positions matching TRBD2. The length of the CDR3 is 18 residues. Germline CDR1 and CDR2: PRHDT and FYEKMQ (reference sequence). V trimming: 5 bases; J trimming: 0 bases; junction bases outside the gene matches: 15.

This sequence joins TRBV29-1 and TRBJ1-4; weak D call: TRBD1 (6 bases). Germline V lookup: CDR1 SQVTM, CDR2 ANQGSEA. This CDR3 has 15 residues. V lost 3 bases to trimming and J lost 5 bases, with 16 bases between them. The CDR3 is CSVEGAGIGNEKLFF. CDR3 bases: TGCAGCGTTGAGGGGGCAGGGATAGGGAATGAAAAACTGTTTTTT.

The chain has TRBV12-3 or TRBV12-4 and TRBJ2-7, with 8 bases identical to TRBD1. The J segment lost 2 bases and the V segment lost 5 bases, leaving 5 bases of the junction unmatched. This CDR3 has 14 amino acids. CDR3 sequence reads: CASSRRQGPYEQYF. The CDR3 bases are TGTGCCAGCAGTCGCCGACAGGGGCCCTACGAGCAGTACTTC.

The chain recombines TRBV7-2 with TRBJ2-3; 12 bases align to TRBD2. After removal of 5 bases from V and 2 bases from J, the junction contained 5 bases not matched to a gene. Germline V CDR1 and CDR2: SGHTA, FQGNSA. This CDR3 contains 16 residues. In DNA form, the CDR3 reads TGTGCCAGCAGCCAAGCTAGCGGGAGGGTCACAGATACGCAGTATTTT. It is translated as CASSQASGRVTDTQYF.

The chain links TRBV3-1 to TRBJ2-1; D gene ambiguous. Germline V gene lookup returns CDR1 LGHDT and CDR2 YNNKEL (reference sequence). The CDR3 is made up of 17 amino acids. V lost 1 base and J lost 8, with 21 bases in between. CDR3 in DNA: TGTGCCAGCAGCCAAGTGGAGACTGGTCTCCGGACGGATGAGCAGTTCTTC. Its translation is CASSQVETGLRTDEQFF.